The present T cell receptor beta chain was sequenced within a study of spatial heterogeneity in lung cancer. Study-level information: A consistent excess of beta-chain over alpha-chain sequences was detected.

As for time point: sample taken at primary tumor resection. Whole RNA from tumor, nontumor lung or frozen PBMC was sequenced unsorted. This clonotype appeared a few times. Using its own MiXCR run on the 5' RACE reads, TCRdb lists one record per CDR3 protein. Here the sample spans about 45,000 distinct CDR3 sequences, 10% to 15% being singletons. The source of this sequence is a female donor with early-stage non-small cell lung cancer. The source material was PBMCs, sampled at surgery.

As DNA, the CDR3 is TGTGCCAGCAGCTTGGGACAGGGCCAGACCCAGTACTTC. Protein: CASSLGQGQTQYF. The chain carries TRBV5-5 and TRBJ2-5; 7 bases fit TRBD1. The germline V gene encodes CDR1 SGHKS and CDR2 YYEKEE (reference sequence). The junction had 2 bases not matched to a gene; V was cut back by 0 bases and J by 6 bases. The CDR3 totals 13 residues.